This entry lists 6 T cell receptor beta chains sequenced from one sample in a study of cytomegalovirus exposure and HLA in healthy donors. Primers for the PCR totalled 60 Vbeta and 13 Jbeta. The assay was immunoSEQ multiplex PCR, and TCRdb's table has in-frame clones only and misses some. The table lists about 140,000 clones, under 70% of them singletons, with 6.5% in the top ten. The sequenced sample consisted of PBMCs. Receptors originate from an older woman in good health and CMV-seronegative.

This chain joins TRBV11-2 and TRBJ2-7; D perhaps matches TRBD1 (5 bases). The length of the CDR3 is 13 residues. The germline CDR1 and CDR2 sequences are SGHAT and FQNNGV. The ends were cut back, 4 bases at V and 4 bases at J, with 11 bases in the middle. Here the CDR3 reads CASSSYRFYEQYF. CDR3 in DNA: TGTGCCAGCAGCTCCTACAGGTTTTACGAGCAGTACTTC.

This clone occurred a few times. The rearrangement uses TRBV7-2 and TRBJ2-7, with TRBD1 matching over 8 bases. Looked up from germline, CDR1 is SGHTA and CDR2 is FQGNSA. V lost 5 bases to trimming and J lost 5 bases; unmatched junction nucleotides: 8. This CDR3 region has 14 residues. CDR3 sequence (DNA): TGTGCCAGCAGCCCACAGACAGGGGCCCACGAGCAGTACTTC. It specifies CASSPQTGAHEQYF.

This clone was picked up a small number of times. The chain recombines TRBV5-1 with TRBJ1-1; 7 positions match TRBD1. The CDR3 is 16 amino acids. V was clipped by 0 bases and J by 2 bases; unmatched bases: 7. Germline-derived CDR1 and CDR2 are SGHRS and YFSETQ. CDR3 residues: CASSLAFDRVNTEAFF. Here the CDR3 DNA reads TGCGCCAGCAGCTTGGCTTTCGACAGGGTCAACACTGAAGCTTTCTTT.

The table lists this clone with a few counts. The chain carries TRBV6-1 and TRBJ1-2; no firm D call. Germline V gives CDR1 MNHNS, CDR2 SASEGT. The CDR3 extends over 12 amino acids. Trimming shortened V by 5 bases and J by 8 bases, and 12 bases separated the two germline ends. The CDR3 sequence is CASSYRGRGYTF. The DNA for the CDR3 is TGTGCCAGCAGTTATCGGGGAAGAGGCTACACCTTC.

The sample holds a few counts of this clone. V gene TRBV11-2 combines with J gene TRBJ2-3; 12 nucleotides line up with TRBD1. CDR3 length: 16 residues. J lost 9 bases, V lost 2 bases, and 9 bases had no gene match. The germline V gene has CDR1 SGHAT and CDR2 FQNNGV. The CDR3 bases are TGTGCCAGCAGCTTACTCGGGACAGGGGGCGCAGGGACGCAGTATTTT. Translated, it gives CASSLLGTGGAGTQYF.

The chain is built from TRBV29-1 and TRBJ1-2, with D perhaps matching TRBD1 (5 bases). Germline lookup yields CDR1 SQVTM and CDR2 ANQGSEA. Trimming stripped 4 bases from V and 11 bases from J, with 17 bases between. This CDR3 has 12 amino acids. The CDR3 coding sequence is TGCAGCGTTGTTGTTTCCACGGGGGGATACACCTTC. Protein product: CSVVVSTGGYTF.